This TCR beta chain originates from a study of T cells expressing NK-cell markers. The study's findings and limits: The CD3+CD56-NKG2C+ fraction of several donors was also led by these clonotypes.

The germline gives CDR1 SGHVT, CDR2 SQSDAQ. The CDR3 has 16 residues. Worth noting for this clonotype: The antigen is not known.

After re-calling the 5' RACE reads, TCRdb lists one entry per CDR3 protein, DNA absent. The specimen's table records roughly 180,000 distinct CDR3 sequences. This TCR was sampled from a man aged 18-70 years in good health. The V call is TRBV7-4, the J call TRBJ2-5; TCRdb indicates TRBD1, and absent DNA this call remains unverified. Sequenced: blood T cells: a sorted CD56 or NKG2C T cell subset, CD4+ or CD8+ T cells, or bulk PBMC T cells (not recorded which). CDR3 residues: CASSLTPGGWEETQYF.